These 3 T cell receptor beta chains were all obtained from the same sample, sequenced in a study of OX40 agonist ivuxolimab in advanced cancers. TCRdb's copy holds only in-frame clones and misses some; the assay was immunoSEQ multiplex PCR. This sample carries tens of thousands of clones, about 83% of them seen once, and the ten largest clones take roughly 12%. The sequences come from CD4+ or CD8+ T cells sorted from blood, collected in a trial of the OX40 agonist ivuxolimab. These receptor sequences come from an adult with an advanced solid tumor such as melanoma, head and neck, liver or kidney cancer.

The chain joins TRBV19 to TRBJ2-7; 10 nucleotides agree with TRBD2. Per the germline V gene, CDR1 is LNHDA and CDR2 is SQIVND (reference sequence). The CDR3 sequence is 17 residues long. Unmatched junction bases numbered 13, after V lost 5 bases and J lost 3 bases. In DNA form, the CDR3 reads TGTGCCAGTAGTTCGCAAAGGAGCGGGGGGGCCGACTACGAGCAGTACTTC. Translated: CASSSQRSGGADYEQYF.

The rearrangement joins TRBV19 to TRBJ2-1; D is unresolved. Germline CDR1 is LNHDA and CDR2 is SQIVND (reference sequence). V lost 3 bases and J 7 bases, leaving 1 base between the germline ends. The CDR3 covers 10 residues. The DNA for the CDR3 is TGTGCCAGTAGTATGAATGAGCAGTTCTTC. This encodes CASSMNEQFF.

The chain uses TRBV6-5 and TRBJ2-3; TRBD2 agrees at 7 bases. After removal of 0 bases from V and 6 bases from J, the junction contained 9 bases not matched to a gene. CDR3 length: 16 residues. Germline V gene data show CDR1 as MNHEY and CDR2 as SVGAGI. The CDR3 region is CASSYSWGGPADTQYF. In nucleotides, the CDR3 is TGTGCCAGCAGTTACTCTTGGGGGGGACCGGCGGATACGCAGTATTTT.